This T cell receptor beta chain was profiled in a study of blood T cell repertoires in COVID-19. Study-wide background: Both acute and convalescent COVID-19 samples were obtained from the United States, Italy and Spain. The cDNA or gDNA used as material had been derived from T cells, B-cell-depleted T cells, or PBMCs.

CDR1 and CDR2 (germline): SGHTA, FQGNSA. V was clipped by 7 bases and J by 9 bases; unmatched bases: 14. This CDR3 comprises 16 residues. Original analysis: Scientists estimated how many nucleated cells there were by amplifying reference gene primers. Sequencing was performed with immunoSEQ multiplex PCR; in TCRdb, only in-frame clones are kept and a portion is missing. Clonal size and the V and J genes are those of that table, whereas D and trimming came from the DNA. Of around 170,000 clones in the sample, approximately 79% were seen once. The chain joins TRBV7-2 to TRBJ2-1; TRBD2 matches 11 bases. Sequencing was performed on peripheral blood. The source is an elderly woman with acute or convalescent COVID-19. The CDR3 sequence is CASIPQTSGIFGEQFF. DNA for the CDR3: TGTGCCAGCATCCCACAGACTAGCGGGATTTTCGGTGAGCAGTTCTTC.